This T cell receptor (beta chain) emerged from a study of OX40 agonist ivuxolimab in advanced cancers. Germline CDR1 reads MDHEN; CDR2 reads SYDVKM. The CDR3 has 14 residues. The germline V and J ends were trimmed by 6 bases and 3 bases, with 14 bases remaining between them. Profiled with immunoSEQ multiplex PCR; TCRdb holds only in-frame clones, not every one. The sample includes 22,000 or so clones, roughly 80% of them seen just once. The TCR was taken from an adult with an advanced solid tumor such as melanoma, head and neck, liver or kidney cancer. The rearrangement links TRBV28 to TRBJ1-1; maybe TRBD1 (6 bases). The sample was CD4+ or CD8+ T cells sorted from blood, taken in a trial of the OX40 agonist ivuxolimab. In DNA form, the CDR3 reads TGTGCCAGCAGGATACAGGGCGGCCACACTGAAGCTTTCTTT. It encodes CASRIQGGHTEAFF.